The rows below give T cell receptor beta chains drawn from one sample of a study of multiple sclerosis patients with progressive multifocal leukoencephalopathy. Profiling relied on immunoSEQ multiplex PCR, and the TCRdb table lists in-frame clones only, not all of them. The table shows more than 30,000 clones, with approximately 86% occurring only once. Here the sequenced sample was PBMCs, taken from a patient treated with natalizumab. These receptors came from a woman aged 40 to 50 with progressive multifocal leukoencephalopathy. Each CDR3 is given with its conserved first and last residue. D genes are given only for firm matches. Clone size is shown for a subset of rows, as once, few, many or a class of expanded clone.

. | 13 | TRBJ2-1 | . | TRBV6-1 | TGTGCCAGCAGTCTTCTCACATACAATGAGCAGTTCTTC | CASSLLTYNEQFF
. | 15 | TRBJ1-6 | . | TRBV10-3 | TGTGCCATCAGTGAGTCGGGCCAGTCCAATTCACCCCTCCACTTT | CAISESGQSNSPLHF
few | 15 | TRBJ2-1 | . | TRBV6-4 | TGTGCCAGCAGTGACTCAAACGGGGGACCCGTGGAGCAGTTCTTC | CASSDSNGGPVEQFF
. | 15 | TRBJ2-1 | TRBD2 | TRBV11-2 | TGTGCCAGCAGCTTAGAGGGACTAGCCGCCAATGAGCAGTTCTTC | CASSLEGLAANEQFF
. | 13 | TRBJ1-1 | . | TRBV19 | TGTGCCAGTAGTAGGCAGATTTTCACTGAAGCTTTCTTT | CASSRQIFTEAFF
. | 16 | TRBJ1-5 | . | TRBV19 | TGTGCCAGTAGTATTGGAGTGAGGGGGGACAATCAGCCCCAGCATTTT | CASSIGVRGDNQPQHF
. | 12 | TRBJ2-3 | . | TRBV30 | TGTGCCTGGAGCCTAGACACGCCCAGGGTGTATTTT | CAWSLDTPRVYF
once | 15 | TRBJ2-7 | . | TRBV16 | TGTGCCAGCAGCCAACCCCAGGGTGGAGCCTACGAGCAGTACTTC | CASSQPQGGAYEQYF
few | 15 | TRBJ2-7 | TRBD1 | TRBV5-1 | TGCGCCAGCAGCTCCTTGGGTAGGGGGCGGGACGAGCAGTACTTC | CASSSLGRGRDEQYF
. | 15 | TRBJ2-3 | . | TRBV7-9 | TGTGCCAGCAGCTCCGGGGGCTCAATAACAGATACGCAGTATTTT | CASSSGGSITDTQYF
. | 12 | TRBJ2-5 | . | TRBV5-1 | TGCGCCAGCAGCTTGGGACAAGAGACCCAGTACTTC | CASSLGQETQYF
. | 15 | TRBJ2-7 | TRBD2 | TRBV7-3 | TGTGCCAGCAGCTATAAGGCGGGAGGCCGCTACGAGCAGTACTTC | CASSYKAGGRYEQYF
. | 16 | TRBJ2-7 | TRBD2 | TRBV27 | TGTGCCAGCAGTCCCACACCGGGACTAGCGCCATACGAGCAGTACTTC | CASSPTPGLAPYEQYF
. | 15 | TRBJ1-3 | . | TRBV6-1 | TGTGCCAGCAGTGGGCCGAGGAACTCTGGAAACACCATATATTTT | CASSGPRNSGNTIYF
. | 14 | TRBJ1-1 | . | TRBV15 | TGTGCCACCTCAGTGGGTAGATTGAGCACTGAAGCTTTCTTT | CATSVGRLSTEAFF
. | 15 | TRBJ2-5 | TRBD2 | TRBV12-5 | TGTGCTAGTGGTTCTCAGCGGGAGCTCCAAGAGACCCAGTACTTC | CASGSQRELQETQYF
. | 13 | TRBJ2-2 | . | TRBV19 | TGTGCCAGTAGCAGGGCCGCCACCGGGGAGCTGTTTTTT | CASSRAATGELFF
. | 13 | TRBJ2-7 | TRBD2 | TRBV6-1 | TGTGCCAGCAGTGAGACTAGCGAGGGCGAGCAGTACTTC | CASSETSEGEQYF
. | 15 | TRBJ1-2 | TRBD1 | TRBV5-1 | TGCGCCAGCAGCTCTCCGGGACAGGCTAACTATGGCTACACCTTC | CASSSPGQANYGYTF
. | 20 | TRBJ2-1 | TRBD2 | TRBV10-2 | TGCGCCAGCAGTGAGGGTCAAGCGGGGGGGCCTGGTGGCTCCTACAATGAGCAGTTCTTC | CASSEGQAGGPGGSYNEQFF